These 4 T cell receptor beta chains were sequenced from one sample in a study of quantifying T cell responses using KT2 cells. Study background: TCR alpha and beta constant-region primers primed reverse transcription of RNA.

Each cDNA got a UMI-containing oligo ligated at its 3' end. An equimolar mix of RC1.1 and RC1.2 primed the beta chain across TRBC1 and TRBC2. TCRdb re-derived calls from the UMI-ligation and nested PCR reads in MiXCR, one entry per CDR3 protein. Among about 33,000 distinct CDR3 sequences, about a tenth were seen once, and the ten largest hold 8.5% to 10%. The sample taken for sequencing was PBMCs spiked with cells of the T cell clone KT2. The receptors come from a human donor.

This CDR3 is CSVGQGDYEQYF. Here the CDR3 DNA reads TGCAGCGTTGGACAGGGGGATTACGAGCAGTACTTC. The V and J genes are TRBV29-1 and TRBJ2-7; TRBD1 matches 9 bases. The CDR3 is 12 amino acids. The V and J ends lost 4 bases and 4 bases, in that order; junction bases with no gene match: 2. Germline-derived CDR1 and CDR2 are SQVTM and ANQGSEA.

This clonotype occurred a few times. The genes are TRBV12-3 or TRBV12-4 and TRBJ1-5; 7 nucleotides match TRBD1. The V segment lost 4 bases and the J segment 6 bases; nucleotides outside the gene matches: 12. The CDR3 has 16 amino acids. Here the CDR3 reads CASSSSQQGTSQPQHF. In nucleotides, the CDR3 is TGTGCCAGCAGTTCTAGTCAACAGGGGACCTCTCAGCCCCAGCATTTT.

There are many counts of this clonotype. The chain couples TRBV5-4 to TRBJ2-3, with 9 bases aligning to TRBD2. The V gene end was trimmed by 5 bases and the J gene end by 2 bases; junction bases not matched to a gene: 9. CDR3 size: 16 residues. Per the germline V gene, CDR1 is SGHNT and CDR2 is YYREEE (reference sequence). This chain's CDR3 is CASSSLERGDTDTQYF. For the CDR3, the DNA is TGTGCCAGCAGTTCCCTCGAGCGGGGGGACACAGATACGCAGTATTTT. Full variable domain (rest looked up from reference TRBV5-4 and TRBJ2-3): ETGVTQSPTHLIKTRGQQVTLRCSSQSGHNTVSWYQQALGQGPQFIFQYYREEENGRGNFPPRFSGLQFPNYSSELNVNALELDDSALYLCASSSLERGDTDTQYFGPGTRLTVL.

This clonotype was picked up many times. The J gene is TRBJ2-1, the V gene TRBV11-2; D possibly corresponds to TRBD2 (7 bases). This CDR3 is built from 15 residues. V lost 3 bases to trimming and J lost 4 bases, with 13 bases between them. Germline CDR1 SGHAT, CDR2 FQNNGV. The CDR3 region is CASSFPGGRYNEQFF. The CDR3, as DNA: TGTGCCAGCAGCTTTCCCGGGGGGCGTTACAATGAGCAGTTCTTC.